This TCR beta chain originates from a study of beta chain features in type 1 diabetes. Isolated RNA was reverse transcribed in full, so expressed TCRB transcripts were sequenced. The assay was immunoSEQ multiplex PCR, and TCRdb's table has in-frame clones only and misses some. The sample lists a few hundred thousand clones, more than 9.5% seen once, with about 0.014% in the top ten. Study-wide points: Shorter templates may be favored by PCR, equally so in patients and controls.

CDR1 and CDR2 from the germline V gene are KGHSH and LQKENI. With 6 bases clipped from V and 5 bases from J, the junction kept 8 bases outside the gene matches. The CDR3 is 15 amino acids. Note on this clone: Its target is not known.

J is TRBJ2-5 and V is TRBV18, with 11 bases identical to TRBD2. What was sequenced was naive CD4+ T cells from blood. The receptor was derived from a woman aged 25 to 39 in good health. The CDR3 DNA is TGTGCCAGCTCGCAACTAGCGGGAGTGGAGGAGACCCAGTACTTC. Translation: CASSQLAGVEETQYF.